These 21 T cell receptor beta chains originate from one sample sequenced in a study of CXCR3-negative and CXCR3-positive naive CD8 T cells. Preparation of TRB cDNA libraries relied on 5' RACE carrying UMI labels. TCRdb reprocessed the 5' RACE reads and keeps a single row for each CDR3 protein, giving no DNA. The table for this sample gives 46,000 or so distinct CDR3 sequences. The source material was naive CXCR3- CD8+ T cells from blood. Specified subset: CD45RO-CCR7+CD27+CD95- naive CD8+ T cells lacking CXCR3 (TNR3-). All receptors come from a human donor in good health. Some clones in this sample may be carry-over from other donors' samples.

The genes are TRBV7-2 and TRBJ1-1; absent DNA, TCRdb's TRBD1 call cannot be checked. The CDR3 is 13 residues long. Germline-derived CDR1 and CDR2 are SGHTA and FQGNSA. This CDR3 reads CASSWGYGTEAFF.

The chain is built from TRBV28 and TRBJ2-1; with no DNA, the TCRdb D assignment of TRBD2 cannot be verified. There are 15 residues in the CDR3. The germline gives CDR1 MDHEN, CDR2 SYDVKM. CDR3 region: CASTENLAGFNEQFF. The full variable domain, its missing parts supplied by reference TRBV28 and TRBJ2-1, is DVKVTQSSRYLVKRTGEKVFLECVQDMDHENMFWYRQDPGLGLRLIYFSYDVKMKEKGDIPEGYSVSREKKERFSLILESASTNQTSMYLCASTENLAGFNEQFFGPGTRLTVL.

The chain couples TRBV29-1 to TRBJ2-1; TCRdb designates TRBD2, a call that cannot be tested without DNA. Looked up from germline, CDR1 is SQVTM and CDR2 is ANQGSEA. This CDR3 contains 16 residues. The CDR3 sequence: CSVEGSGGRDYNEQFF.

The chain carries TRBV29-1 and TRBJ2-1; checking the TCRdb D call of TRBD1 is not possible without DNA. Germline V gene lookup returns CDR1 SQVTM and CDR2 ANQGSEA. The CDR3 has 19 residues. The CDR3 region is CSVAGRDGAGTGSYNEQFF.

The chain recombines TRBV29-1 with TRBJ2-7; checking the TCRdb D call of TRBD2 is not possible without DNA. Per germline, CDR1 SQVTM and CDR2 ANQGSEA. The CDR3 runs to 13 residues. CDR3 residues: CSAAGLVGSEQYF.

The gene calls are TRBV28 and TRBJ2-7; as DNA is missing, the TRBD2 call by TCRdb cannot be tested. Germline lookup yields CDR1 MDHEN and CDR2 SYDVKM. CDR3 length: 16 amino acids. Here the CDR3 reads CASSSRQDSKIYEQYF.

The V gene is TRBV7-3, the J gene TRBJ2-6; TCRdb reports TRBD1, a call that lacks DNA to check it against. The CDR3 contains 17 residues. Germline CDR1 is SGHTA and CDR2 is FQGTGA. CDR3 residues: CASRSTDRPSGANVLTF.

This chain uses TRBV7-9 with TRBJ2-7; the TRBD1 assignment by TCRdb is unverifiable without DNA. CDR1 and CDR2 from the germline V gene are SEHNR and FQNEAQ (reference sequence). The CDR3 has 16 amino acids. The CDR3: CASSLLDTYHQYEQYF.

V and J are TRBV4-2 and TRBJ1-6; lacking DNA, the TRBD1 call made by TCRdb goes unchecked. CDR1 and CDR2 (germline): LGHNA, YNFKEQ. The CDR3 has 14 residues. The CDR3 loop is CASSQGDVNSPLHF.

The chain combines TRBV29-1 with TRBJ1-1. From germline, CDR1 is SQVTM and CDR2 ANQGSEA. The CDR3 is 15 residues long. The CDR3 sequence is CSVPDISSVNTEAFF.

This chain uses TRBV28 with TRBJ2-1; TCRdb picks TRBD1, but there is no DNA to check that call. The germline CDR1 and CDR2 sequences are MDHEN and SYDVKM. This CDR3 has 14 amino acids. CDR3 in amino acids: CATLKTGGYNEQFF.

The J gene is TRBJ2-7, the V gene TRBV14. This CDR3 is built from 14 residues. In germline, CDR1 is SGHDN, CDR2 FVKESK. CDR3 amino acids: CASSQETGSYEQYF. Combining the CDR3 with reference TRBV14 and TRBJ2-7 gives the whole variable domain EAGVTQFPSHSVIEKGQTVTLRCDPISGHDNLYWYRRVMGKEIKFLLHFVKESKQDESGMPNNRFLAERTGGTYSTLKVQPAELEDSGVYFCASSQETGSYEQYFGPGTRLTVT.

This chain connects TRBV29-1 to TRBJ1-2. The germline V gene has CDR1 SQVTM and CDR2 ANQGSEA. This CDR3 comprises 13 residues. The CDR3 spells CSAREGPVYGYTF.

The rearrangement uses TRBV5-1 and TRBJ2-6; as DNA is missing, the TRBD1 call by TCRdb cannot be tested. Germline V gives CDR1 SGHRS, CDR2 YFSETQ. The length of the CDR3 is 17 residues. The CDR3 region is CASSLVSTVSGANVLTF.

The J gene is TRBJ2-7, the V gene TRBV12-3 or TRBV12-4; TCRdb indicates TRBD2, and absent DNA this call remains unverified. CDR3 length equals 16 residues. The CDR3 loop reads CASSTAASGLTYEQYF.

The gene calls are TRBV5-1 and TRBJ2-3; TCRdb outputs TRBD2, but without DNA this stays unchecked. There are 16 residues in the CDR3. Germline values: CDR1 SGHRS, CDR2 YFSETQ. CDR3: CASSLAAGGITDTQYF.

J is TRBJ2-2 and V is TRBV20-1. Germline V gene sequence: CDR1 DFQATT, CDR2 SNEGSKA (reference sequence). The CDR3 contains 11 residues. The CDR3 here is CSAIASGELFF.

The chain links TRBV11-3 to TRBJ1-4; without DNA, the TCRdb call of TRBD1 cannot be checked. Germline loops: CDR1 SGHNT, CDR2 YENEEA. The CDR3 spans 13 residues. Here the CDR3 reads CASSLELSGNLFF.

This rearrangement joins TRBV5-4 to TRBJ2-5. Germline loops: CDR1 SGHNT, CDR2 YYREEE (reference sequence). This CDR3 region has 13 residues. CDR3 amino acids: CASSLGQQETQYF.

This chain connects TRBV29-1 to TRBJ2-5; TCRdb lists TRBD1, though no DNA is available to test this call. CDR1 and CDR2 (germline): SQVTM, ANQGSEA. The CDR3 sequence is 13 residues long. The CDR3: CSGRQGGQETQYF.

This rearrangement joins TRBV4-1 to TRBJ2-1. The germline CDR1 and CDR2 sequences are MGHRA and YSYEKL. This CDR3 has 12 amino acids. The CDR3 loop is CASSREYNEQFF.